This T cell receptor beta chain was profiled in a study of graft-versus-host responses after intestinal transplantation. For the study at large: All recipients were given anti-thymocyte globulin induction, and tacrolimus and steroids were then administered for about three years.

Only in-frame clones appear in the TCRdb table, and some are missing; sequencing was by immunoSEQ multiplex PCR. The repertoire has roughly 38,000 clones, around 94% of them found once; the top ten carry about 0.8%. Germline lookup yields CDR1 SGHRS and CDR2 YFSETQ. The CDR3 contains 16 residues. V was pared by 2 bases and J by 0 bases, with 12 bases between. The TCR was taken from a human patient who received an intestinal transplant, so some T cells may come from the graft donor. The sample consisted of PBMCs, taken 16 days after intestinal transplant. The chain combines TRBV5-1 with TRBJ1-5; D is uncertain. CDR3 DNA: TGCGCCAGCAGCTTTGGACCGGGTTATAGCAATCAGCCCCAGCATTTT. This codes for CASSFGPGYSNQPQHF.